The source of this T cell receptor beta chain is a study of T-cell reconstitution after alpha-beta-depleted transplantation in children. Germline CDR1 is MNHEY and CDR2 is SVGEGT. After removal of 6 bases from V and 4 bases from J, the junction contained 9 bases not matched to a gene. CDR3 length: 14 amino acids. During its preparation, the TCRbeta library received unique molecular identifiers. TCRdb reanalysed the PCR reads using MiXCR and keeps one entry per CDR3 protein. Here the sample spans about 420,000 distinct CDR3 sequences, roughly 15% being singletons. In this sample, this clonotype turned up a few times.

The TCR comes from a boy under two years old who had a stem cell transplant for Wiskott-Aldrich syndrome, so the T cells may come from the graft donor. The chain recombines TRBV6-2 or TRBV6-3 with TRBJ2-7; 7 nucleotides agree with TRBD1. The starting material was PBMCs, mostly from graft donor cells, obtained 360 days after TCRalphabeta/CD19-depleted stem cell transplant. The CDR3 coding sequence is TGTGCCAGCAGCCCACTAGGGGGCACGTACGAGCAGTACTTC. Translation: CASSPLGGTYEQYF.